The 18 T cell receptor beta chains below come from one sample, sequenced in a study of blood T cell repertoires in COVID-19 (dated by TCRdb to the early 2020s). Libraries were made using the immunoSEQ multiplex PCR assay. This is the immuneACCESS table as TCRdb keeps it, with only in-frame sequences that have V and J called. A part of the clones is gone; compared with another copy, unresolved V genes explain less than half, and the rest is unexplained. This sample is represented by 450,000 to 500,000 clones; approximately 86% of them were singletons. The ten largest make up around 0.64% of the sample. Sequencing was performed on PBMCs or T cells enriched from blood (not recorded which). These receptors were taken from a young woman who had recovered from COVID-19.

V is TRBV6-2 or TRBV6-3 and J is TRBJ2-5; 13 bases map to TRBD2. V trimming: 5 bases; J trimming: 5 bases; junction bases outside the gene matches: 8. Germline CDR1 MNHEY, CDR2 SVGEGT. There are 16 residues in the CDR3. CDR3 residues: CASSRTSGGGQETQYF. The DNA of the CDR3 is TGTGCCAGCAGTCGAACTAGCGGGGGGGGCCAGGAGACCCAGTACTTC.

This rearrangement joins TRBV10-3 to TRBJ2-5; 10 bases align to TRBD2. V lost 3 bases to trimming and J lost 6 bases; unmatched junction nucleotides: 4. CDR3 size: 14 residues. The germline V gene encodes CDR1 ENHRY and CDR2 SYGVKD. The CDR3, as DNA: TGTGCCATCAGTGAAAGCGGGGGGGGCCAGACCCAGTACTTC. This codes for CAISESGGGQTQYF.

The chain is built from TRBV5-1 and TRBJ1-4; D perhaps matches TRBD1 (6 bases). CDR1 and CDR2 (germline): SGHRS, YFSETQ. V was pared by 4 bases and J by 7 bases, with 14 bases between. The CDR3 is made up of 14 amino acids. The CDR3 DNA is TGCGCCAGCAGCCTGGCGGGGGGCGGTGAAAAACTGTTTTTT. Its protein is CASSLAGGGEKLFF.

Comment on this clone: Within the sample, other DNA sequences also encode this same CDR3. CDR3 DNA sequence: TGTGCCAGCAGTCCGGACAGAAATTCACCCCTCCACTTT. It codes for CASSPDRNSPLHF. This chain connects TRBV2 to TRBJ1-6, with D possibly matching TRBD1 (6 bases). This CDR3 has 13 residues. Germline V gene sequence: CDR1 SNHLY, CDR2 FYNNEI. The V gene lost 5 bases and the J gene lost 7 bases, with 9 bases spanning the gap.

V is TRBV19 and J is TRBJ2-1; D is undetermined. V shed 6 bases and J shed 4 bases, with 7 bases lying between them. CDR1 LNHDA and CDR2 SQIVND come from the germline V gene (reference sequence). The CDR3 consists of 12 residues. CDR3 in amino acids: CASRTGYNEQFF. The DNA of the CDR3 is TGTGCCAGTAGGACGGGTTACAATGAGCAGTTCTTC. The full variable domain, completed using reference TRBV19 and TRBJ2-1, is DGGITQSPKYLFRKEGQNVTLSCEQNLNHDAMYWYRQDPGQGLRLIYYSQIVNDFQKGDIAEGYSVSREKKESFPLTVTSAQKNPTAFYLCASRTGYNEQFFGPGTRLTVL.

The chain recombines TRBV19 with TRBJ2-1, with TRBD2 matching 12 bases. The CDR3 runs to 15 residues. Trimming took 5 bases from V and 7 from J; bases not matched to a gene: 6. Germline CDR1 LNHDA, CDR2 SQIVND (reference sequence). CDR3 protein: CASSPSGGVVNEQFF. The DNA for the CDR3 is TGTGCCAGTAGTCCTAGCGGGGGGGTAGTGAATGAGCAGTTCTTC.

Of note for this clone: One end of the junction is discordant with germline, which a read error may explain. The V and J genes are TRBV28 and TRBJ2-5; 7 bases agree with TRBD2. Germline CDR1 and CDR2: MDHEN and SYDVKM. The CDR3 has 13 residues. CDR3 loop: CATSRGVEETQYF. CDR3 coding DNA: TGTGCCACCAGTCGGGGGGTGGAGGAGACCCAGTACTTC.

The chain links TRBV7-9 to TRBJ2-1, with 12 bases fitting TRBD1. The CDR3 contains 13 residues. J was trimmed by 7 bases and V by 10 bases; bases with no gene match: 5. Germline CDR1 SEHNR, CDR2 FQNEAQ (reference sequence). In nucleotides, the CDR3 is TGTGCCACCGCGGGACAGGGGGCGAATGAGCAGTTCTTC. Translating it yields CATAGQGANEQFF.

This clone was seen a few times. The V and J genes are TRBV3-1 (or the pseudogene TRBV3-2) and TRBJ1-1, with 7 bases identical to TRBD1. The germline gives CDR1 LGHDT, CDR2 YNNKEL (reference sequence). The CDR3 extends over 20 amino acids. The V and J ends lost 0 bases and 4 bases, in that order; junction bases with no gene match: 20. CDR3 sequence reads: CASSQDLERQGMIGGTEAFF. The CDR3 bases are TGTGCCAGCAGCCAAGATCTAGAGAGACAGGGTATGATTGGGGGCACTGAAGCTTTCTTT.

In this sample, this clone turned up once. This chain links TRBV10-3 with TRBJ1-1; D unclear. The CDR3 contains 14 residues. With 0 bases removed from V and 11 bases from J, the gap between germline ends came to 16 bases. Germline CDR1 and CDR2: ENHRY and SYGVKD. CDR3 sequence (DNA): TGTGCCATCAGTGAGTCAGGAGGACGAGTTGAGGCTTTCTTT. The encoded protein is CAISESGGRVEAFF.

The J gene is TRBJ2-5, the V gene TRBV15; TRBD2 aligns across 10 bases. CDR3 size: 17 residues. The ends lost 5 bases at V and 0 bases at J; junction bases unmatched: 9. CDR1 LNHNV and CDR2 YYDKDF come from the germline V gene (reference sequence). The chain's CDR3 is CATSEGVAGGYQETQYF. The CDR3 DNA sequence: TGTGCCACCAGCGAGGGGGTAGCGGGGGGATACCAAGAGACCCAGTACTTC.

This sequence joins TRBV5-1 and TRBJ2-1; 7 bases line up with TRBD1. Per the germline V gene, CDR1 is SGHRS and CDR2 is YFSETQ. Germline trimming cut 0 bases from V and 7 bases from J; bases unmatched to any gene: 4. The CDR3 runs to 14 residues. CDR3 nucleotides: TGCGCCAGCAGCTTGGGGGACAGCCAGAATGAGCAGTTCTTC. Residues: CASSLGDSQNEQFF.

The chain recombines TRBV5-5 with TRBJ1-1; no firm D call. Germline values: CDR1 SGHKS, CDR2 YYEKEE (reference sequence). This CDR3 contains 14 residues. V was trimmed by 0 bases and J by 4 bases, leaving 10 bases between them. The CDR3, as DNA: TGTGCCAGCAGCTTGGTTTGGGGAGGCACTGAAGCTTTCTTT. This gives the protein CASSLVWGGTEAFF.

The V call is TRBV9, the J call TRBJ1-1; tentatively, D is TRBD1 (6 bases). This CDR3 comprises 15 residues. V was clipped by 0 bases and J by 8 bases, with 17 bases between them. Germline-derived CDR1 and CDR2 are SGDLS and YYNGEE. The CDR3 region is CASSVAPEAGTEAFF. In nucleotides, the CDR3 is TGTGCCAGCAGCGTAGCCCCCGAAGCCGGGACAGAAGCTTTCTTT. Complete variable domain (other parts from reference TRBV9 and TRBJ1-1): DSGVTQTPKHLITATGQRVTLRCSPRSGDLSVYWYQQSLDQGLQFLIQYYNGEERAKGNILERFSAQQFPDLHSELNLSSLELGDSALYFCASSVAPEAGTEAFFGQGTRLTVV.

This rearrangement joins TRBV19 to TRBJ1-1, with D possibly matching TRBD1 (5 bases). Germline V CDR1 and CDR2: LNHDA, SQIVND (reference sequence). CDR3 length: 13 residues. V lost 5 bases and J lost 1, with 8 bases in between. DNA of the CDR3: TGTGCCAGTAGTTTCGGGGGGAACACTGAAGCTTTCTTT. Translated, it gives CASSFGGNTEAFF.

V gene TRBV19 combines with J gene TRBJ2-2; D may be TRBD1 (5 bases). The V and J ends lost 0 bases and 0 bases respectively, with 8 bases between them. Germline V gives CDR1 LNHDA, CDR2 SQIVND (reference sequence). This CDR3 is 16 amino acids long. Written as DNA, the CDR3 is TGTGCCAGTAGTATAGAAGCAGGGCCGAACACCGGGGAGCTGTTTTTT. It translates to CASSIEAGPNTGELFF.

The chain couples TRBV19 to TRBJ2-5, with D possibly being TRBD2 (6 bases). CDR3 length: 15 amino acids. Trimming removed 3 bases at V and 4 bases at J, with 15 bases between. Germline V gene sequence: CDR1 LNHDA, CDR2 SQIVND (reference sequence). The chain's CDR3 is CASSMGGQVVETQYF. DNA for the CDR3: TGTGCCAGTAGTATGGGAGGACAAGTTGTAGAGACCCAGTACTTC.

Points on this clone: Other DNA sequences in this specimen translate into the identical CDR3. This rearrangement joins TRBV5-4 to TRBJ1-2, with 7 bases fitting TRBD1. The V gene end was trimmed by 0 bases and the J gene end by 5 bases; junction bases not matched to a gene: 4. Germline values: CDR1 SGHNT, CDR2 YYREEE (reference sequence). CDR3 length equals 14 residues. The CDR3 spells CASSLDRGNYGYTF. CDR3 DNA sequence: TGTGCCAGCAGCTTGGACAGGGGTAATTATGGCTACACCTTC. Full variable domain (outside the CDR3, taken from reference TRBV5-4 and TRBJ1-2): ETGVTQSPTHLIKTRGQQVTLRCSSQSGHNTVSWYQQALGQGPQFIFQYYREEENGRGNFPPRFSGLQFPNYSSELNVNALELDDSALYLCASSLDRGNYGYTFGSGTRLTVV.